The following is a TCR beta chain sequence with its context. This CDR3 region has 15 residues. V lost 1 base to trimming and J lost 6 bases; unmatched junction nucleotides: 6. Germline CDR1 SEHNR, CDR2 FQNEAQ (reference sequence). The sample is drawn from a study of CD8 T cells in Susac syndrome. The diagnostic criteria for definite or probable disease, as recently defined, were met by the patients with Susac syndrome. The RNA input was roughly 0.45 to 1 ug, and it was reverse transcribed with random hexamers. TCRdb called the immunoSEQ multiplex PCR reads again in MiXCR, with one record for every CDR3 protein. The sample lists about 180,000 distinct CDR3 sequences, just under 95% occurring once.

Sequencing was carried out using CD4+ T cells from PBMCs. The chain carries TRBV7-9 and TRBJ1-2; 9 bases agree with TRBD1. The sequence was obtained from a human donor with Susac syndrome. The CDR3 here is CASSLDVRDRDGYTF. CDR3 DNA: TGTGCCAGCAGCTTAGACGTCCGGGACAGGGATGGCTACACCTTC.